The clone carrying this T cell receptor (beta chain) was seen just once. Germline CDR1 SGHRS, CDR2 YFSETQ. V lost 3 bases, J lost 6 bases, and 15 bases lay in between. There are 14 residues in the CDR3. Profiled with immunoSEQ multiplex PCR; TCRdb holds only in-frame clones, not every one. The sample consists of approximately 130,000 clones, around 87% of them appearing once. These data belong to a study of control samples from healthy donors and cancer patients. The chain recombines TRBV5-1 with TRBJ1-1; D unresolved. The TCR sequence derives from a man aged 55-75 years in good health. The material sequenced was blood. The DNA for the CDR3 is TGCGCCAGCAGCTCAACAGACTACAAGGCTGAAGCTTTCTTT. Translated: CASSSTDYKAEAFF.